These 7 T cell receptor beta chains originate from one sample sequenced in a study of regulatory T cells in long-lasting Graves disease (dated by TCRdb to the early 2020s). The time point label of this sample denotes: newly diagnosed GD, antithyroid drugs for less than 3 months. For both TCR sequencing and RNA sequencing, RNA was extracted from PBMCs using TRIzol. Libraries were prepared through multiplex PCR. TCRdb records Illumina HiSeq 4000 as the sequencer. CDR3 regions were amplified by Arm-PCR with iRepertoire HTBI primers to construct TCR beta libraries. TCRdb redid the processing of the public reads, applying fastp at Q25 and MiXCR, and retained in-frame beta chains. Each CDR3 protein gets just one entry, which takes the most common genes and DNA from the rows behind it. Within this sample are 350,000 to 500,000 distinct CDR3 sequences, with less than 15% of them counted one time only. The leading ten clones occupy approximately 17% of the sample.

These data were likewise used in another study, on T cells in Graves' hyperthyroidism and ophthalmopathy.

The sample consisted of peripheral blood mononuclear cells (PBMCs), taken at new diagnosis, from a patient treated with antithyroid drugs. The receptors come from a woman in her fifties or sixties with Graves disease. Donor details come from another sample of the same person, matched by shared clones.

This clonotype was observed a handful of times. V usage is TRBV5-1 and J usage is TRBJ2-2; 14 bases agree with TRBD2. Germline V gene data show CDR1 as SGHRS and CDR2 as YFSETQ. This CDR3 has 23 amino acids. The J segment lost 0 bases and the V segment lost 5 bases, leaving 21 bases of the junction unmatched. The CDR3 DNA reads as TGCGCCAGCAGATCACTACATCTATTCCGCGGACTAGCGGGAGGCACGAACACCGGGGAGCTGTTTTTT. Its translation is CASRSLHLFRGLAGGTNTGELFF.

The V and J genes are TRBV18 and TRBJ1-1, with 8 bases that match TRBD1. CDR3 size: 16 residues. J lost 3 bases, V lost 3 bases, and 9 bases had no gene match. Germline lookup yields CDR1 KGHSH and CDR2 LQKENI. The CDR3 DNA is TGTGCCAGCTCACCCATAGGACAGGGTAGGGACACTGAAGCTTTCTTT. Translated, it gives CASSPIGQGRDTEAFF.

The gene calls are TRBV6-1 and TRBJ1-2; 11 nucleotides match TRBD1. The germline V gene has CDR1 MNHNS and CDR2 SASEGT. This CDR3 contains 14 residues. J was trimmed by 4 bases and V by 6 bases; bases with no gene match: 4. CDR3 DNA: TGTGCCAGCAGGGCCGGGACAGGGGGCTATGGCTACACCTTC. Translating gives CASRAGTGGYGYTF.

This clonotype was counted many times. The V call is TRBV9, the J call TRBJ2-7, with 7 bases identical to TRBD2. The ends lost 0 bases at V and 7 bases at J; junction bases unmatched: 7. The CDR3 loop spans 14 amino acids. Germline loops: CDR1 SGDLS, CDR2 YYNGEE. The CDR3 DNA reads TGTGCCAGCAGCGTAGAAGTTGCGGGACTAGAGCAGTACTTC. Its protein product is CASSVEVAGLEQYF.

This clonotype has a count of ten or more. In DNA, the CDR3 is TGTGCCAGCAGTTCTAAGGGACTGAACACTGAAGCTTTCTTT. Protein product: CASSSKGLNTEAFF. V is TRBV28 and J is TRBJ1-1; D may be TRBD1 (5 bases). CDR1 and CDR2 (germline): MDHEN, SYDVKM. Trimming removed 4 bases from V and 0 bases from J, with 9 bases in between. CDR3 length: 14 residues.

The count of this clonotype is one. J is TRBJ2-7 and V is TRBV12-3 or TRBV12-4; a weak D match, TRBD2 (6 bases). V was clipped by 3 bases and J by 1 base, with 13 bases between them. The CDR3 spans 15 residues. The CDR3 protein is CASSFAGRGSYEQYF. Here the CDR3 DNA reads TGTGCCAGCAGTTTCGCCGGGAGAGGGTCCTACGAGCAGTACTTC.

Turning to this clonotype: The CDR3 does not end in the conserved phenylalanine or tryptophan, so this is likely a read error. V is TRBV28 and J is TRBJ1-1; weak D call: TRBD1 (6 bases). Trimming stripped 5 bases from V and 8 bases from J, with 12 bases between. The CDR3 totals 12 residues. Germline V gene lookup returns CDR1 MDHEN and CDR2 SYDVKM. The DNA for the CDR3 is TGTGCCAGCAGTGGACAGTTGGACGAAGCTTTCTCT. Translation gives CASSGQLDEAFS.